These 29 T cell receptor beta chains share one sample of origin, sequenced in a study of shared clonotypes between healthy human individuals. TCRdb's copy holds only in-frame clones and misses some; the assay was immunoSEQ multiplex PCR. The repertoire holds millions of clones, with approximately 95% as singletons. The material sequenced was naive CD4+ T cells from PBMCs. Described subset: CD45RA+ positively selected. The source of these receptors is a man younger than 35 in good health. Some clones in this sample may be carry-over from other donors' samples.

The V and J genes are TRBV2 and TRBJ1-1, with D possibly matching TRBD1 (5 bases). Germline-derived CDR1 and CDR2 are SNHLY and FYNNEI. The ends were cut back, 7 bases at V and 5 bases at J, with 11 bases in the middle. This CDR3 has 12 residues. The CDR3 is CASTEDRTEAFF. The CDR3 region has the DNA TGTGCCAGCACCGAAGACAGAACTGAAGCTTTCTTT.

The chain combines TRBV25-1 with TRBJ2-1, with 9 bases identical to TRBD2. Losses at the gene ends were 4 bases for V and 4 bases for J; bases not matched to a gene: 8. This CDR3 comprises 16 residues. Looked up from germline, CDR1 is MGHDK and CDR2 is SYGVNS. In DNA, the CDR3 is TGTGCCAGCAGTGCTAAGGGACTAGCTCTATACAATGAGCAGTTCTTC. Amino acid sequence: CASSAKGLALYNEQFF.

The rearrangement uses TRBV7-9 and TRBJ2-3; 8 bases agree with TRBD2. Trimming removed 6 bases from V and 0 bases from J; junction bases left unmatched: 14. Germline V lookup: CDR1 SEHNR, CDR2 FQNEAQ (reference sequence). The CDR3 covers 18 residues. CDR3 loop: CASSSPLSGIRSTDTQYF. In nucleotides, the CDR3 is TGTGCCAGCAGTTCACCTCTTAGCGGGATAAGGAGCACAGATACGCAGTATTTT.

The rearrangement uses TRBV2 and TRBJ1-2, with 9 bases identical to TRBD1. The CDR3 consists of 17 residues. V lost 5 bases, J lost 4 bases, and 14 bases stayed unmatched. Germline CDR1 SNHLY, CDR2 FYNNEI. As DNA, the CDR3 is TGTGCCAGCAGTTTGACAGGGGGTTGGAGCGCGGGCTATGGCTACACCTTC. Protein: CASSLTGGWSAGYGYTF.

This chain connects TRBV5-1 to TRBJ2-1, with D perhaps matching TRBD2 (6 bases). V lost 6 bases and J 5 bases, leaving 15 bases between the germline ends. Germline CDR1 reads SGHRS; CDR2 reads YFSETQ. The CDR3 totals 14 residues. The CDR3 DNA follows: TGCGCCAGCACCCCCACGGGAGCTAACAATGAGCAGTTCTTC. Its protein is CASTPTGANNEQFF.

The rearrangement joins TRBV5-1 to TRBJ2-5, with D perhaps TRBD2 (7 bases). Germline V gene lookup returns CDR1 SGHRS and CDR2 YFSETQ. Trimming stripped 1 base from V and 3 bases from J, with 13 bases between. The CDR3 extends over 15 amino acids. CDR3 sequence reads: CASSLYGGLEETQYF. The CDR3 nucleotides are TGCGCCAGCAGCTTGTACGGGGGGCTAGAAGAGACCCAGTACTTC.

The rearrangement uses TRBV28 and TRBJ2-7; 10 bases are shared with TRBD1. V trimming: 5 bases; J trimming: 4 bases; junction bases outside the gene matches: 11. Germline V gives CDR1 MDHEN, CDR2 SYDVKM. This CDR3 spans 16 amino acids. In DNA, the CDR3 is TGTGCCAGCAGTCCAATAGGGACAGGGGAAAATTACGAGCAGTACTTC. As protein: CASSPIGTGENYEQYF.

The V gene is TRBV19, the J gene TRBJ2-7; weak D call: TRBD2 (5 bases). The V gene lost 5 bases and the J gene lost 5 bases, with 10 bases spanning the gap. The CDR3 covers 12 residues. Per the germline V gene, CDR1 is LNHDA and CDR2 is SQIVND (reference sequence). The CDR3 here is CASSRGMDEQYF. In nucleotides, the CDR3 is TGTGCCAGTAGTCGAGGGATGGACGAGCAGTACTTC.

The V call is TRBV18, the J call TRBJ2-2; tentatively, D is TRBD1 or TRBD2 (5 bases each). The CDR3 totals 17 residues. Trimming stripped 3 bases from V and 6 bases from J, with 20 bases between. Germline V gene data show CDR1 as KGHSH and CDR2 as LQKENI. CDR3 amino acids: CASSPRTGTASAGELFF. The CDR3 nucleotides read TGTGCCAGCTCACCTCGAACCGGGACGGCTTCCGCCGGGGAGCTGTTTTTT.

The rearrangement joins TRBV9 to TRBJ2-1; D is possibly TRBD1 or TRBD2 (5 bases each). Deletions cut 1 base from V and 8 bases from J, with 10 bases between. The CDR3 covers 13 residues. Germline V lookup: CDR1 SGDLS, CDR2 YYNGEE. The CDR3 DNA is TGTGCCAGCAGCGTATTCGGGGCCGATGAGCAGTTCTTC. It specifies CASSVFGADEQFF.

The rearrangement links TRBV7-2 to TRBJ2-5; TRBD1 matches at 10 bases. Per germline, CDR1 SGHTA and CDR2 FQGNSA. The CDR3 runs to 17 residues. The trim removed 2 bases at V and 6 bases at J, leaving 12 bases unmatched. The CDR3 sequence: CASSLFGPGQGWQTQYF. CDR3 DNA sequence: TGTGCCAGCAGCTTATTCGGACCGGGACAGGGGTGGCAGACCCAGTACTTC. The complete variable domain, with remaining parts taken from reference TRBV7-2 and TRBJ2-5, reads GAGVSQSPSNKVTEKGKDVELRCDPISGHTALYWYRQSLGQGLEFLIYFQGNSAPDKSGLPSDRFSAERTGGSVSTLTIQRTQQEDSAVYLCASSLFGPGQGWQTQYFGPGTRLLVL.

This chain joins TRBV4-1 and TRBJ2-1; 15 bases are a match to TRBD2. V lost 0 bases and J lost 0; bases outside the gene matches: 9. This CDR3 region has 21 residues. The germline V gene has CDR1 MGHRA and CDR2 YSYEKL. CDR3 sequence (DNA): TGCGCCAGCAGCCAAGAGTCTGGGACTAGCGGGAGGTTGAGCTCCTACAATGAGCAGTTCTTC. It encodes CASSQESGTSGRLSSYNEQFF.

This rearrangement joins TRBV18 to TRBJ1-1; D unresolved. The CDR3 is made up of 13 amino acids. Trimming took 3 bases from V and 8 from J, leaving 13 bases between them. Germline V gene lookup returns CDR1 KGHSH and CDR2 LQKENI. The CDR3 bases are TGTGCCAGCTCACCCCACCCCCGATCCGAAGCTTTCTTT. This gives the protein CASSPHPRSEAFF.

The chain is built from TRBV5-6 and TRBJ1-5, with a tentative D call TRBD1 (5 bases). Per germline, CDR1 SGHDT and CDR2 YYEEEE. Trimming cost V 4 bases and J 7 bases, with 18 bases left between them. The CDR3 totals 15 residues. The CDR3 DNA reads TGTGCCAGCAGCCCACGCCTCGGCCCAGGGCAGCCCCAGCATTTT. Its protein is CASSPRLGPGQPQHF.

This chain joins TRBV25-1 and TRBJ2-1, with TRBD1 matching 10 bases. V trimming: 4 bases; J trimming: 8 bases; junction bases outside the gene matches: 8. Germline values: CDR1 MGHDK, CDR2 SYGVNS. The CDR3 extends over 15 amino acids. CDR3 amino acids: CASSAKHGTGDEQFF. Written as DNA, the CDR3 is TGTGCCAGCAGTGCAAAACATGGGACAGGGGATGAGCAGTTCTTC.

The gene calls are TRBV4-1 and TRBJ2-1; D gene uncertain. V gave up 0 bases and J gave up 3 bases, with 15 bases separating them. The CDR3 sequence is 17 residues long. In germline, CDR1 is MGHRA, CDR2 YSYEKL. The CDR3 spells CASSQDRSSSHYNEQFF. The CDR3 nucleotides are TGCGCCAGCAGCCAAGATAGGTCTAGTTCTCACTACAATGAGCAGTTCTTC.

The rearrangement joins TRBV29-1 to TRBJ2-2; 8 bases are shared with TRBD1. V trimming: 6 bases; J trimming: 1 base; junction bases outside the gene matches: 1. Germline CDR1 is SQVTM and CDR2 is ANQGSEA. There are 13 residues in the CDR3. In nucleotides, the CDR3 is TGCAGCGTGGACAGGGAGAACACCGGGGAGCTGTTTTTT. Translated, it gives CSVDRENTGELFF.

CDR3 sequence reads: CSVVWTADIQYF. The CDR3 DNA reads as TGCAGCGTTGTCTGGACAGCGGACATTCAGTACTTC. This chain links TRBV29-1 with TRBJ2-4, with D perhaps TRBD1 (6 bases). Germline V gene lookup returns CDR1 SQVTM and CDR2 ANQGSEA. Trimming removed 4 bases at V and 8 bases at J, with 12 bases between. The CDR3 loop spans 12 amino acids.

This chain uses TRBV28 with TRBJ2-7; no definite D call. The CDR3 consists of 15 residues. The V gene's germline CDR1 is MDHEN and CDR2 SYDVKM. Trimming cost V 2 bases and J 0 bases, with 11 bases left between them. Here the CDR3 reads CASSLTQQYSYEQYF. The CDR3 coding sequence is TGTGCCAGCAGTTTAACTCAACAGTACTCCTACGAGCAGTACTTC.

The J gene is TRBJ2-2, the V gene TRBV6-6; D tentatively fits TRBD1 or TRBD2 (5 bases each). This CDR3 contains 16 residues. The ends were cut back, 6 bases at V and 3 bases at J, with 17 bases in the middle. Germline V gives CDR1 MNHNY, CDR2 SVGAGI (reference sequence). The DNA for the CDR3 is TGTGCCAGCAGCCGCCGAGGGGTCGGGGACACCGGGGAGCTGTTTTTT. This encodes CASSRRGVGDTGELFF.

The chain has TRBV19 and TRBJ2-1; 7 bases fit TRBD2. Germline V gives CDR1 LNHDA, CDR2 SQIVND (reference sequence). V lost 7 bases to trimming and J lost 2 bases; unmatched junction nucleotides: 5. The CDR3 covers 14 residues. CDR3 DNA sequence: TGTGCCAGTAACAAGCGGGGCACCTACAATGAGCAGTTCTTC. Protein: CASNKRGTYNEQFF.

This chain uses TRBV7-3 with TRBJ2-1; 7 bases match TRBD2. This CDR3 has 13 amino acids. After removal of 1 base from V and 7 bases from J, the junction contained 1 base not matched to a gene. Germline CDR1 SGHTA, CDR2 FQGTGA. This CDR3 is CASSLMRENEQFF. CDR3 DNA: TGTGCCAGCAGCTTAATGCGGGAGAATGAGCAGTTCTTC. The whole variable domain, remainder taken from reference TRBV7-3 and TRBJ2-1, is GAGVSQTPSNKVTEKGKYVELRCDPISGHTALYWYRQSLGQGPEFLIYFQGTGAADDSGLPNDRFFAVRPEGSVSTLKIQRTERGDSAVYLCASSLMRENEQFFGPGTRLTVL.

The chain recombines TRBV29-1 with TRBJ2-5, with 8 bases aligning to TRBD2. Losses at the gene ends were 1 base for V and 5 bases for J; bases not matched to a gene: 9. The CDR3 has 15 amino acids. Germline V gene sequence: CDR1 SQVTM, CDR2 ANQGSEA. The CDR3: CSVEGHETSVETQYF. In nucleotides, the CDR3 is TGCAGCGTTGAAGGTCATGAGACTAGCGTGGAGACCCAGTACTTC.

The chain couples TRBV7-2 to TRBJ2-7; 7 bases fit TRBD1. The CDR3 is 12 amino acids. The ends lost 5 bases at V and 5 bases at J; junction bases unmatched: 3. From germline, CDR1 is SGHTA and CDR2 FQGNSA. CDR3 amino acids: CASSQQGNEQYF. CDR3 sequence (DNA): TGTGCCAGCAGCCAACAGGGGAACGAGCAGTACTTC.

The V gene is TRBV28, the J gene TRBJ1-2; 9 positions agree with TRBD1. The CDR3 sequence is 15 residues long. Germline assignment: CDR1 MDHEN and CDR2 SYDVKM. V shed 6 bases and J 8 bases; nucleotides not matched to a gene: 13. The CDR3: CASRKSDRGRSGYTF. Here the CDR3 DNA reads TGTGCCAGCAGAAAATCGGACAGGGGCCGGTCCGGCTACACCTTC.

The chain recombines TRBV9 with TRBJ2-3; a weak D match, TRBD1 (6 bases). This CDR3 has 15 amino acids. The V end was cut by 3 bases, the J end by 1 base, with 12 bases between. The V gene's germline CDR1 is SGDLS and CDR2 YYNGEE. The CDR3 loop is CASSARGFGTDTQYF. The CDR3 DNA sequence: TGTGCCAGCAGCGCGAGGGGGTTCGGCACAGATACGCAGTATTTT.

The genes are TRBV10-3 and TRBJ2-5; 8 nucleotides line up with TRBD2. Germline assignment: CDR1 ENHRY and CDR2 SYGVKD. Germline trimming cut 6 bases from V and 5 bases from J; bases unmatched to any gene: 8. The CDR3 consists of 14 residues. The DNA of the CDR3 is TGTGCCATCAGAAGCGGGAGCTTGCGGGAGACCCAGTACTTC. This sequence encodes CAIRSGSLRETQYF.

This clone was recorded once. The V call is TRBV11-3, the J call TRBJ2-1; D unclear. Germline CDR1 SGHNT, CDR2 YENEEA. The V end lost 1 base, the J end lost 5 bases, and 6 bases lay between the germline ends. The CDR3 is 13 residues long. CDR3 bases: TGTGCCAGCAGCTTAGTCTGGGACAATGAGCAGTTCTTC. Translation: CASSLVWDNEQFF.

The V call is TRBV18, the J call TRBJ1-3; the D is unclear. The CDR3 has 15 residues. V lost 5 bases and J 0 bases, leaving 11 bases between the germline ends. Germline V gives CDR1 KGHSH, CDR2 LQKENI. The CDR3, as DNA: TGTGCCAGCTCAGACGGTTTGGGCTCTGGAAACACCATATATTTT. Translation: CASSDGLGSGNTIYF.